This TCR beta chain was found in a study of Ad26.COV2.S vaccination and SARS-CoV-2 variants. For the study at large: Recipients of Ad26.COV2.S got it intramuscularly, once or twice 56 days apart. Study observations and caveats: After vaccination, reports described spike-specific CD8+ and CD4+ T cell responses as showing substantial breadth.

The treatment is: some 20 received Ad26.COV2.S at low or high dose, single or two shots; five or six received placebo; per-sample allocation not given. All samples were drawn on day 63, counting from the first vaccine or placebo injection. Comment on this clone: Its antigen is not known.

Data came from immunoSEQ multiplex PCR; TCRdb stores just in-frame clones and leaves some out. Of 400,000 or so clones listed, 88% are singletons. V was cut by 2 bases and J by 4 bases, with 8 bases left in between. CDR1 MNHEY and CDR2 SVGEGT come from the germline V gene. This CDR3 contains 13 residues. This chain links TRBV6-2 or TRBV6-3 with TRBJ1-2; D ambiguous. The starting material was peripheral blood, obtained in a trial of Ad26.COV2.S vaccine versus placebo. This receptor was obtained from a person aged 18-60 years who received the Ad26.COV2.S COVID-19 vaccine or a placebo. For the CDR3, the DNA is TGTGCCAGCAGTTACAGTGCGGGCTATGGCTACACCTTC. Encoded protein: CASSYSAGYGYTF.